What follows are 17 T cell receptor beta chains derived from one specimen sequenced in a study of human T cells and chemical hapten exposure. Time point in this sample: patch test 3, about 24 weeks after DPC sensitization. Treatment in this sample: therapeutic diphenylcyclopropenone sensitization with weekly scalp DPC. Using its own MiXCR run on the RACE reads, TCRdb lists one record per CDR3 protein. Of more than 150,000 distinct CDR3 sequences in the sample, more than 20% were seen once. The sample in question was whole blood, obtained in connection with sensitization to the hapten diphenylcyclopropenone (DPC). These TCRs come from a woman in her thirties or forties with alopecia areata. Some clones in this sample may be carry-over from other donors' samples.

The J gene is TRBJ1-1, the V gene TRBV6-2 or TRBV6-3, with D possibly being TRBD1 (6 bases). Germline-derived CDR1 and CDR2 are MNHEY and SVGEGT. V lost 2 bases, J lost 1 base, and 26 bases lay in between. The CDR3 extends over 20 amino acids. The CDR3 nucleotides are TGTGCCAGCAGTTACCAGCGCTTGCCGGGACACGGGAGGGCGAACACTGAAGCTTTCTTT. As protein: CASSYQRLPGHGRANTEAFF.

This clonotype was found many times. This chain connects TRBV4-3 to TRBJ2-1, with D possibly being TRBD2 (5 bases). Trimming pared 4 bases from V and 4 bases from J, leaving 8 bases between. The CDR3 consists of 13 residues. Looked up from germline, CDR1 is LGHNA and CDR2 is YSLEER. The CDR3 DNA reads as TGCGCCAGCAGCCTGGAGCGGTACAATGAGCAGTTCTTC. Translating it yields CASSLERYNEQFF.

The rearrangement links TRBV20-1 to TRBJ1-1; unclear D gene. Trimming shortened V by 3 bases and J by 5 bases, and 10 bases separated the two germline ends. CDR1 and CDR2 (germline): DFQATT, SNEGSKA (reference sequence). CDR3 length equals 12 residues. In nucleotides, the CDR3 is TGCAGTGCTAGTATGTGGGGAACTGAAGCTTTCTTT. Its protein product is CSASMWGTEAFF.

The chain employs TRBV29-1 and TRBJ1-1, with 8 bases lining up with TRBD1. Unmatched junction bases numbered 15, after V lost 7 bases and J lost 5 bases. Germline V gene sequence: CDR1 SQVTM, CDR2 ANQGSEA. This CDR3 contains 15 residues. The CDR3 here is CSAMRQGSAITEAFF. CDR3 in DNA: TGCAGCGCGATGAGACAGGGGTCAGCGATTACTGAAGCTTTCTTT.

A few counts support this clonotype. The chain joins TRBV5-1 to TRBJ2-3; no reliable D call. CDR1 SGHRS and CDR2 YFSETQ come from the germline V gene. V dropped 4 bases and J dropped 0 bases, with 12 bases sitting between them. The CDR3 has 15 residues. CDR3 protein: CASSETEPSTDTQYF. CDR3 sequence (DNA): TGCGCCAGCAGCGAGACGGAACCTAGCACAGATACGCAGTATTTT.

This clonotype was counted between two and nine times. The chain is built from TRBV29-1 and TRBJ2-5; D is possibly TRBD2 (6 bases). Between the trimmed V and J ends, which lost 6 bases and 4 bases, there was a span of 12 bases. This CDR3 has 12 residues. The germline V gene has CDR1 SQVTM and CDR2 ANQGSEA. The CDR3 DNA is TGCAGCGTCGGCGGGAACGTAGAGACCCAGTACTTC. This sequence encodes CSVGGNVETQYF.

This clonotype was seen at least ten times. The genes are TRBV6-5 and TRBJ2-2; the match to TRBD2 covers 9 bases. In germline, CDR1 is MNHEY, CDR2 SVGAGI. Trimming at V came to 6 bases and at J to 4 bases, leaving 3 bases not matched to a gene. The CDR3 sequence is 14 residues long. CDR3 protein: CASRLSGSTGELFF. The DNA for the CDR3 is TGTGCCAGCAGACTTAGCGGGAGCACCGGGGAGCTGTTTTTT.

This clonotype was observed a few times. The V gene is TRBV7-2, the J gene TRBJ1-6; the D gene is possibly TRBD1 (6 bases). Germline V gene sequence: CDR1 SGHTA, CDR2 FQGNSA. Deletions cut 5 bases from V and 9 bases from J, with 14 bases between. CDR3 length: 14 residues. This CDR3 reads CASSNGGLVSPLHF. In DNA form, the CDR3 reads TGTGCCAGCAGCAATGGGGGCCTGGTTTCACCCCTCCACTTT.

The chain links TRBV9 to TRBJ1-2; D ambiguous. This CDR3 has 18 amino acids. Germline-derived CDR1 and CDR2 are SGDLS and YYNGEE. The germline V and J ends were trimmed by 4 bases and 0 bases, with 22 bases remaining between them. CDR3 in amino acids: CASSPQSTGPLTNYGYTF. As DNA, the CDR3 is TGTGCCAGCAGCCCCCAATCAACCGGGCCCCTTACTAACTATGGCTACACCTTC.

This clonotype was observed a few times. The chain carries TRBV6-2 or TRBV6-3 and TRBJ2-7, with D maybe TRBD1 (5 bases). CDR3 size: 15 residues. V lost 4 bases, J lost 2 bases, and 15 bases lay in between. CDR1 is MNHEY, CDR2 SVGEGT, per germline. DNA of the CDR3: TGTGCCAGCAGTTCCATACCCCCAGGGACCTACGAGCAGTACTTC. Translated, it gives CASSSIPPGTYEQYF.

A few counts support this clonotype. The rearrangement uses TRBV7-2 and TRBJ2-7; 14 bases map to TRBD2. Trimming cost V 1 base and J 9 bases; bases outside gene matches: 5. The CDR3 length is 15 residues. Germline-derived CDR1 and CDR2 are SGHTA and FQGNSA. The CDR3 spells CASSLEGTSGSGQYF. CDR3 DNA: TGTGCCAGCAGCTTAGAAGGGACTAGCGGGAGCGGGCAGTACTTC.

In its sample, this clonotype was seen a few times. CDR3 residues: CASSPSRQGVSEQYF. Here the CDR3 DNA reads TGTGCCAGCAGTCCTAGTCGGCAGGGGGTCTCCGAGCAGTACTTC. V and J are TRBV27 and TRBJ2-7, with TRBD1 identical over 7 bases. The CDR3 covers 15 residues. Germline trimming cut 5 bases from V and 6 bases from J; bases unmatched to any gene: 13. Germline V gives CDR1 MNHEY, CDR2 SMNVEV (reference sequence).

This clonotype was counted between two and nine times. The chain is built from TRBV28 and TRBJ2-3, with TRBD2 matching over 9 bases. Germline-derived CDR1 and CDR2 are MDHEN and SYDVKM. CDR3 length: 16 residues. Trimming removed 2 bases from V and 2 bases from J; junction bases left unmatched: 5. The CDR3 DNA is TGTGCCAGCAGTTTAGGGCTAGCGGGGCTCACAGATACGCAGTATTTT. Encoded protein: CASSLGLAGLTDTQYF. The whole variable domain, remainder taken from reference TRBV28 and TRBJ2-3, is DVKVTQSSRYLVKRTGEKVFLECVQDMDHENMFWYRQDPGLGLRLIYFSYDVKMKEKGDIPEGYSVSREKKERFSLILESASTNQTSMYLCASSLGLAGLTDTQYFGPGTRLTVL.

For the CDR3, the DNA is TGTGCCAGCAGCATAGGGGTTGCAGAGACCCAGTACTTC. Translating gives CASSIGVAETQYF. The rearrangement uses TRBV28 and TRBJ2-5; maybe TRBD1 (5 bases). Trimming left V 6 bases short and J 4 bases short, with 12 bases between. Germline V gives CDR1 MDHEN, CDR2 SYDVKM. The CDR3 has 13 amino acids.

This clonotype was seen more than once but under ten times. V gene TRBV2 combines with J gene TRBJ1-5; D call uncertain. Germline V lookup: CDR1 SNHLY, CDR2 FYNNEI. The CDR3 is made up of 14 amino acids. Trimming removed 6 bases at V and 7 bases at J, with 16 bases between. The CDR3 is CASRENADSQPQHF. CDR3 DNA: TGTGCCAGCAGGGAAAACGCGGACTCACAGCCCCAGCATTTT. The entire variable domain, with the rest obtained from reference TRBV2 and TRBJ1-5, is as follows: EPEVTQTPSHQVTQMGQEVILRCVPISNHLYFYWYRQILGQKVEFLVSFYNNEISEKSEIFDDQFSVERPDGSNFTLKIRSTKLEDSAMYFCASRENADSQPQHFGDGTRLSIL.

This clonotype was seen a few times. The chain has TRBV20-1 and TRBJ2-1; D remains unclear. In germline, CDR1 is DFQATT, CDR2 SNEGSKA (reference sequence). V was clipped by 1 base and J by 4 bases, with 8 bases between them. The CDR3 totals 13 residues. The CDR3 sequence is CSARGLLYNEQFF. CDR3 in DNA: TGCAGTGCTAGAGGCCTACTATACAATGAGCAGTTCTTC.

The V gene is TRBV12-3 or TRBV12-4, the J gene TRBJ1-5; perhaps TRBD1 as D (5 bases). The ends were cut back, 2 bases at V and 6 bases at J, with 14 bases in the middle. CDR3 size: 15 residues. CDR3: CASSLQGDSSQPQHF. In DNA, the CDR3 is TGTGCCAGCAGTTTACAGGGAGATTCCAGTCAGCCCCAGCATTTT.